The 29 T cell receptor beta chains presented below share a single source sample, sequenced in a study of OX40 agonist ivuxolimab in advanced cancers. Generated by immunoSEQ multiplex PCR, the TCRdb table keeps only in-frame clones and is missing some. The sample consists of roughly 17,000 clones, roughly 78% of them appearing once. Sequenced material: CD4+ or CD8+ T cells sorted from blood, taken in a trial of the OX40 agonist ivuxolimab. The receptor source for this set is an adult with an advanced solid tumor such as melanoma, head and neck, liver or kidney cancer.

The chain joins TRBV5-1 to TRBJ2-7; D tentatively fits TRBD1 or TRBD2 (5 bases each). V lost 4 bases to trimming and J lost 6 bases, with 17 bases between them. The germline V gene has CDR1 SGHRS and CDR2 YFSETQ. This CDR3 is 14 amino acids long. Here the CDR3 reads CASSHGAITFEQYF. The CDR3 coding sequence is TGCGCCAGCAGCCACGGGGCCATCACCTTCGAGCAGTACTTC. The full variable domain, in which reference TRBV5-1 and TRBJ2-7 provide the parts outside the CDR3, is KAGVTQTPRYLIKTRGQQVTLSCSPISGHRSVSWYQQTPGQGLQFLFEYFSETQRNKGNFPGRFSGRQFSNSRSEMNVSTLELGDSALYLCASSHGAITFEQYFGPGTRLTVT.

CDR3 coding DNA: TGTGCCAGCAGTTCTTTACAGGGCGGCAATCAGCCCCAGCATTTT. Amino acids: CASSSLQGGNQPQHF. This chain links TRBV6-5 with TRBJ1-5; D perhaps matches TRBD1 (6 bases). Germline V gene data show CDR1 as MNHEY and CDR2 as SVGAGI. V lost 4 bases to trimming and J lost 2 bases, with 12 bases between them. The CDR3 covers 15 residues.

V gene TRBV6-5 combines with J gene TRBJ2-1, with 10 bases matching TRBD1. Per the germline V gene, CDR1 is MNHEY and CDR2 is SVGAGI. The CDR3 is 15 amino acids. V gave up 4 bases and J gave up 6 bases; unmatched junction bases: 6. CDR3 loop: CASSSTGTGVNEQFF. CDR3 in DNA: TGTGCCAGCAGTTCGACCGGGACAGGGGTCAATGAGCAGTTCTTC.

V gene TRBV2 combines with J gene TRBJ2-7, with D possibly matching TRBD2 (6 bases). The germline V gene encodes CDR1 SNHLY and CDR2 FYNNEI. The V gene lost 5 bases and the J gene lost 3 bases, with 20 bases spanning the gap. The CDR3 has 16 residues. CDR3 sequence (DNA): TGTGCCAGCAGTCCACCCGCGGGACGCCGCTACTACGAGCAGTACTTC. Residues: CASSPPAGRRYYEQYF.

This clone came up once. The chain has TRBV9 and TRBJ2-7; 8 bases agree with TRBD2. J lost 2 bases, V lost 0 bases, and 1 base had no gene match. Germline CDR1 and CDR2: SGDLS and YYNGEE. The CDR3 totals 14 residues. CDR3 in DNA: TGTGCCAGCAGCGTAGACGGGGGGGCCTACGAGCAGTACTTC. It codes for CASSVDGGAYEQYF.

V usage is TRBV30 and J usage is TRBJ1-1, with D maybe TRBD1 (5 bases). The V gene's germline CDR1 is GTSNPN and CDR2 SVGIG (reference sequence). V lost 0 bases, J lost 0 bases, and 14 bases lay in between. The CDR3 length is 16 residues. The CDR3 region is CAWSVSAGLMNTEAFF. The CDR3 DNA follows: TGTGCCTGGAGTGTAAGCGCAGGGCTAATGAACACTGAAGCTTTCTTT.

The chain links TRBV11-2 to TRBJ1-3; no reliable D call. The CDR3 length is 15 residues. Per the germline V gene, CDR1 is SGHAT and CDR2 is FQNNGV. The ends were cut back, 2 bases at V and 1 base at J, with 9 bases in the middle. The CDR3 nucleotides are TGTGCCAGCAGCTTAAACGGAGGGTCTGGAAACACCATATATTTT. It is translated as CASSLNGGSGNTIYF.

DNA of the CDR3: TGTGCCAGCAGCCCCTCCGGGGGGCCATTCTACGAGCAGTACTTC. Amino acid sequence: CASSPSGGPFYEQYF. This chain connects TRBV5-6 to TRBJ2-7, with a weak D call TRBD2 (7 bases). Deletions cut 4 bases from V and 3 bases from J, with 17 bases between. The CDR3 is 15 residues long. Germline V gene sequence: CDR1 SGHDT, CDR2 YYEEEE.

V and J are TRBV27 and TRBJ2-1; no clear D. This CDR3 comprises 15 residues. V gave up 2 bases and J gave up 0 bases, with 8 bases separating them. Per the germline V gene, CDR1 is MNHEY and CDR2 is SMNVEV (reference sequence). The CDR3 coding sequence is TGTGCCAGCAGTTTACACGGGTACTCCTACAATGAGCAGTTCTTC. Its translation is CASSLHGYSYNEQFF.

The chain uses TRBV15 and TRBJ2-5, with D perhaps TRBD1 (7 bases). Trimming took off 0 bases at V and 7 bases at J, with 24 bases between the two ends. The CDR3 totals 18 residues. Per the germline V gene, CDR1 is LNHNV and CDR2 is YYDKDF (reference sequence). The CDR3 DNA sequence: TGTGCCACCAGCAGAGACGGACAGGACGCGGGGAGTGATGGGACCCAGTACTTC. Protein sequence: CATSRDGQDAGSDGTQYF.

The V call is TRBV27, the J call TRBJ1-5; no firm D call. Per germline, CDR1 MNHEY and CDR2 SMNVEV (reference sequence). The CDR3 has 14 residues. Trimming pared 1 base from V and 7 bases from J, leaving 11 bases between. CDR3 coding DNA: TGTGCCAGCAGTTTATTCGGCAACGGCCAGCCCCAGCATTTT. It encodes CASSLFGNGQPQHF.

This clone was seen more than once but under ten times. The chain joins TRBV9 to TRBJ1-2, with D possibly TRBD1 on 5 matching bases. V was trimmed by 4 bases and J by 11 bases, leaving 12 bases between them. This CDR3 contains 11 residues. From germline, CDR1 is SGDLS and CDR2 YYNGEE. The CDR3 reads CASSLQGRYTF. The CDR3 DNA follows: TGTGCCAGCAGCTTGCAGGGTCGTTACACCTTC.

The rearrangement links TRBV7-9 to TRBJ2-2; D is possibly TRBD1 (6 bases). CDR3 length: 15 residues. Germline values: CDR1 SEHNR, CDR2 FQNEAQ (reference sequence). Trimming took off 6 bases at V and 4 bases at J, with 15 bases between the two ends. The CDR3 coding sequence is TGTGCCAGCAGGGGTTACAGGGATGGCACCGGGGAGCTGTTTTTT. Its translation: CASRGYRDGTGELFF.

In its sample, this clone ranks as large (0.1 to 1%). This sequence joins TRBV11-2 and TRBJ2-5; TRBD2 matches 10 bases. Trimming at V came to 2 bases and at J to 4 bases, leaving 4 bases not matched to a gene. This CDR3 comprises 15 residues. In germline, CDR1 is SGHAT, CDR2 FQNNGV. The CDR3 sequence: CASSLLAGGGETQYF. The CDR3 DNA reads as TGTGCCAGCAGCTTATTAGCGGGAGGTGGAGAGACCCAGTACTTC.

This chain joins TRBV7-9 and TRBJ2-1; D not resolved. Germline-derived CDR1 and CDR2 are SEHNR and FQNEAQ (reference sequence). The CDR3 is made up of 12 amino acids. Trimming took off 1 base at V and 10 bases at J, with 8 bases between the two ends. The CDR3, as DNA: TGTGCCAGCAGCTTAGAGTATACCGAGCAGTTCTTC. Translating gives CASSLEYTEQFF.

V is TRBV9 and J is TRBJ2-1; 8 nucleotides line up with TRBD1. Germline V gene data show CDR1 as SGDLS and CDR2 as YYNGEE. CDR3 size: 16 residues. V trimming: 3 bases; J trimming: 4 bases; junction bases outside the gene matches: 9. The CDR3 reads CASSARQGPLYNEQFF. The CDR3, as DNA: TGTGCCAGCAGCGCAAGACAGGGGCCACTATACAATGAGCAGTTCTTC.

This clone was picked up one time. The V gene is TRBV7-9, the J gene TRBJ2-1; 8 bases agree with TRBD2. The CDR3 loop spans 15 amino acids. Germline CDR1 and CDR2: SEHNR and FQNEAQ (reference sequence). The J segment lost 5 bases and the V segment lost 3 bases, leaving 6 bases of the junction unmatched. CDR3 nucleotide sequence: TGTGCCAGCAGCTTGCCCCTAGCGGGTAACAATGAGCAGTTCTTC. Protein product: CASSLPLAGNNEQFF.

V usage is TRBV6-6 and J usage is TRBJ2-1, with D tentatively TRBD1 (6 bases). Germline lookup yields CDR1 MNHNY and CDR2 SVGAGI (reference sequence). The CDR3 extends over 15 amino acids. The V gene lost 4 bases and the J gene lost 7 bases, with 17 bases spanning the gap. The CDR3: CASSFTGLELNEQFF. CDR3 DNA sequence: TGTGCCAGCAGTTTTACAGGGTTGGAGCTAAATGAGCAGTTCTTC.

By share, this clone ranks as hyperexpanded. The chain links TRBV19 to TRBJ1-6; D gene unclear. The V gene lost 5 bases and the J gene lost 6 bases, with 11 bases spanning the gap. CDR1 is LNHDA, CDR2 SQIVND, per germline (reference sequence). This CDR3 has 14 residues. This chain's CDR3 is CASSPRVPNSPLHF. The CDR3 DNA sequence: TGTGCCAGTAGTCCTCGGGTCCCTAATTCACCCCTCCACTTT. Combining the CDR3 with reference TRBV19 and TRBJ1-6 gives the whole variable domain DGGITQSPKYLFRKEGQNVTLSCEQNLNHDAMYWYRQDPGQGLRLIYYSQIVNDFQKGDIAEGYSVSREKKESFPLTVTSAQKNPTAFYLCASSPRVPNSPLHFGNGTRLTVT.

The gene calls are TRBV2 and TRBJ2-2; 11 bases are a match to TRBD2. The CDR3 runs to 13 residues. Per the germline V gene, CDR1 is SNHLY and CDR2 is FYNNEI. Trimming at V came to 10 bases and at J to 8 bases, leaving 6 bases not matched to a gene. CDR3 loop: CAILAGAEGELFF. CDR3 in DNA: TGTGCCATACTAGCGGGGGCCGAGGGGGAGCTGTTTTTT.

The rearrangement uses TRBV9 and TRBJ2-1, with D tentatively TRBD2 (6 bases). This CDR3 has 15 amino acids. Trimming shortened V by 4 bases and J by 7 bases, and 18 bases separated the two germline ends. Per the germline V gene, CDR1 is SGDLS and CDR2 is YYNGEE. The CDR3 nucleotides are TGTGCCAGCAGCACCACCGGGACTGTAAATAATGAGCAGTTCTTC. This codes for CASSTTGTVNNEQFF.

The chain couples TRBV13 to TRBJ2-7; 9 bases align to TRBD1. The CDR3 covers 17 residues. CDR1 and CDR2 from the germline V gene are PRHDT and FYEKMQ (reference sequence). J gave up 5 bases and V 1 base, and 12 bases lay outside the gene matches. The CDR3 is CASSLEGIGTGRNEQYF. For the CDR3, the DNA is TGTGCCAGCAGCTTAGAAGGGATCGGGACAGGGAGGAACGAGCAGTACTTC.

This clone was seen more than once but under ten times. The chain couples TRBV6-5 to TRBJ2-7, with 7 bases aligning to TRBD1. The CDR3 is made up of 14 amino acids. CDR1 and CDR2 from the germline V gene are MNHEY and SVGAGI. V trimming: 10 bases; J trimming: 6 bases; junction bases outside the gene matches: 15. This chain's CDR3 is CATSIRDRGSEQYF. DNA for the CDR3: TGTGCCACCTCCATCCGGGACAGAGGGAGCGAGCAGTACTTC.

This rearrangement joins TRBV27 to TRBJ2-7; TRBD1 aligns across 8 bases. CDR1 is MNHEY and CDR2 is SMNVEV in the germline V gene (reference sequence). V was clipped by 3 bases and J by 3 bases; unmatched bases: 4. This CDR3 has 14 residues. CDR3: CASSLAGGGYEQYF. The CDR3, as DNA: TGTGCCAGCAGTTTGGCAGGGGGCGGCTACGAGCAGTACTTC.

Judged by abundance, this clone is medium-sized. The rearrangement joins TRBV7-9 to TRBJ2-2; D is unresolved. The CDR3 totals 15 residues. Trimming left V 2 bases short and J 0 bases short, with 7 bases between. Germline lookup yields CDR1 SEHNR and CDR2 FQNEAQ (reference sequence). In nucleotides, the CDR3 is TGTGCCAGCAGCTTACCTACTACGAACACCGGGGAGCTGTTTTTT. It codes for CASSLPTTNTGELFF.

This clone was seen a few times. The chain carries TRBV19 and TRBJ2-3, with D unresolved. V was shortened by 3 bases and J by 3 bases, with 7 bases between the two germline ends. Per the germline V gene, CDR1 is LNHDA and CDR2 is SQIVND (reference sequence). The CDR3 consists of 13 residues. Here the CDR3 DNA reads TGTGCCAGTAGTATTATCAGGACAGATACGCAGTATTTT. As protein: CASSIIRTDTQYF.

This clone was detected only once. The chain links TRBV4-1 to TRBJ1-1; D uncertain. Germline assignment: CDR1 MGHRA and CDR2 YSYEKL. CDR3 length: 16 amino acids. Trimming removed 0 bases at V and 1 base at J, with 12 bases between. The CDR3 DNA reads TGCGCCAGCAGCCAAGATCGGTACACCCAGAACACTGAAGCTTTCTTT. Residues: CASSQDRYTQNTEAFF.

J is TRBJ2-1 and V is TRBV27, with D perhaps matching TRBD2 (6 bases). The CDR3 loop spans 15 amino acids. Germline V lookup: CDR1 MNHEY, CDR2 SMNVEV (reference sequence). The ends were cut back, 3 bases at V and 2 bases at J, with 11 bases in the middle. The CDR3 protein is CASSFEEGPYNEQFF. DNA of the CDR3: TGTGCCAGCAGTTTCGAGGAGGGCCCCTACAATGAGCAGTTCTTC.

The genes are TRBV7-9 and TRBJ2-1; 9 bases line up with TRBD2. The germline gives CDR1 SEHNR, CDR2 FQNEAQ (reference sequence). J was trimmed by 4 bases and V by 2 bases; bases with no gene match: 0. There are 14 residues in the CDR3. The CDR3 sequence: CASSLLAGYNEQFF. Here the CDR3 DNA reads TGTGCCAGCAGCTTACTAGCGGGGTACAATGAGCAGTTCTTC.